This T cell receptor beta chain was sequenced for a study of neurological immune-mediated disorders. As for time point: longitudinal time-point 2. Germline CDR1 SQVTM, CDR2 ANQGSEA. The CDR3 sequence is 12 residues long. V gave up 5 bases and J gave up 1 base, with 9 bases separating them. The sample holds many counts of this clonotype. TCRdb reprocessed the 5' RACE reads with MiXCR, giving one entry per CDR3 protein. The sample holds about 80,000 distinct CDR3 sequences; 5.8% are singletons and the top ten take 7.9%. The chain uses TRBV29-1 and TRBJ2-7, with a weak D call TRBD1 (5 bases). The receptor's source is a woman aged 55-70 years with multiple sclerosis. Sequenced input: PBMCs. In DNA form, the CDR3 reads TGCAGCGTTTTACAGGCTTCCTACGAGCAGTACTTC. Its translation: CSVLQASYEQYF.